Below, 10 T cell receptor beta chains from the same sample are listed, as sequenced in a study of OX40 agonist ivuxolimab in advanced cancers. Only in-frame clones appear in the TCRdb table, and some are missing; sequencing was by immunoSEQ multiplex PCR. The profile shows 120,000 or so clones, around 93% of them singletons. This sample comprised CD4+ or CD8+ T cells sorted from blood, obtained in a trial of the OX40 agonist ivuxolimab. These receptors were taken from an adult with an advanced solid tumor such as melanoma, head and neck, liver or kidney cancer.

The chain has TRBV6-5 and TRBJ1-2; 7 positions agree with TRBD1. The CDR3 runs 13 residues. The trim removed 9 bases at V and 4 bases at J, leaving 8 bases unmatched. Germline V CDR1 and CDR2: MNHEY, SVGAGI. Here the CDR3 reads CASRPTGVYGYTF. As DNA, the CDR3 is TGTGCCAGTCGTCCCACAGGGGTCTATGGCTACACCTTC.

As concerns this clone: This same CDR3 is encoded by further DNA sequences in the sample. The chain carries TRBV19 and TRBJ2-3, with TRBD1 matching over 10 bases. V was clipped by 3 bases and J by 3 bases; unmatched bases: 3. The CDR3 has 15 residues. CDR1 and CDR2 from the germline V gene are LNHDA and SQIVND (reference sequence). The CDR3 spells CASSIRTGGTDTQYF. The CDR3 DNA reads TGTGCCAGTAGTATCCGGACAGGGGGAACAGATACGCAGTATTTT.

The chain combines TRBV7-2 with TRBJ1-5; 9 bases map to TRBD1. Germline CDR1 is SGHTA and CDR2 is FQGNSA. Trimming cost V 5 bases and J 5 bases; bases outside gene matches: 7. CDR3 length equals 15 residues. CDR3 bases: TGTGCCAGCAGCCGGCCCGGGACAGGGTATCAGCCCCAGCATTTT. Residues: CASSRPGTGYQPQHF.

V is TRBV5-6 and J is TRBJ2-7, with D perhaps TRBD2 (5 bases). Trimming removed 2 bases at V and 4 bases at J, with 10 bases between. The CDR3 is 13 residues long. CDR1 is SGHDT, CDR2 YYEEEE, per germline. CDR3 in amino acids: CASSFGLLYEQYF. The CDR3 DNA reads as TGTGCCAGCAGCTTTGGACTTCTATACGAGCAGTACTTC.

The genes are TRBV30 and TRBJ1-4; D may be TRBD1 (5 bases). The CDR3 contains 14 residues. Trimming cost V 1 base and J 8 bases, with 14 bases left between them. Germline CDR1 reads GTSNPN; CDR2 reads SVGIG (reference sequence). The CDR3 nucleotides are TGTGCCTGGAGTGGGGGGATTTTGGAGGAAAAACTGTTTTTT. As protein: CAWSGGILEEKLFF. Based on the CDR3 plus reference TRBV30 and TRBJ1-4, the full variable domain is SQTIHQWPATLVQPVGSPLSLECTVEGTSNPNLYWYRQAAGRGLQLLFYSVGIGQISSEVPQNLSASRPQDRQFILSSKKLLLSDSGFYLCAWSGGILEEKLFFGSGTQLSVL.

The chain couples TRBV28 to TRBJ2-7, with D hard to call. V was shortened by 5 bases and J by 0 bases, with 8 bases between the two germline ends. The CDR3 loop spans 13 amino acids. Germline values: CDR1 MDHEN, CDR2 SYDVKM. The CDR3, as DNA: TGTGCCAGCAGTCCCTCGCACTCCTACGAGCAGTACTTC. It specifies CASSPSHSYEQYF.

The rearrangement uses TRBV7-6 and TRBJ1-5; 9 bases line up with TRBD1. The CDR3 contains 13 residues. The germline CDR1 and CDR2 sequences are SGHVS and FNYEAQ. J lost 7 bases, V lost 5 bases, and 3 bases had no gene match. This CDR3 is CASSKDRGQPQHF. CDR3 DNA sequence: TGTGCCAGCAGCAAGGACAGGGGACAGCCCCAGCATTTT.

CDR3: CASRGTGVGTDTQYF. The CDR3 DNA reads TGTGCCAGCAGGGGGACAGGGGTGGGGACAGATACGCAGTATTTT. The chain employs TRBV2 and TRBJ2-3; 10 bases map to TRBD1. Looked up from germline, CDR1 is SNHLY and CDR2 is FYNNEI. Trimming cost V 6 bases and J 3 bases; bases outside gene matches: 6. The CDR3 runs 15 residues.

The J gene is TRBJ1-1, the V gene TRBV7-9; D remains ambiguous. With 5 bases removed from V and 0 bases from J, the gap between germline ends came to 10 bases. This CDR3 comprises 14 residues. Germline CDR1 reads SEHNR; CDR2 reads FQNEAQ (reference sequence). CDR3 nucleotides: TGTGCCAGCAGCCCCCGGCGCATGAACACTGAAGCTTTCTTT. Translated: CASSPRRMNTEAFF.

This clone appeared a single time. The V and J genes are TRBV6-1 and TRBJ2-7, with 8 bases lining up with TRBD2. CDR3 length: 14 amino acids. Germline V gives CDR1 MNHNS, CDR2 SASEGT. Trimming cost V 0 bases and J 2 bases; bases outside gene matches: 0. CDR3 coding DNA: TGTGCCAGCAGTGAAGCACTAGCGGCCTACGAGCAGTACTTC. It yields the protein CASSEALAAYEQYF.